Presented here are 11 T cell receptor beta chains from one specimen sequenced in a study of blood T cells in healthy people across ages. A sample-barcoded 5' primer and a J-beta primer mix were used in a second PCR of roughly 7 to 12 cycles. TCRdb ran MiXCR on the 5' RACE reads and lists one entry per CDR3 protein. Of around 1,000,000 distinct CDR3 sequences listed, roughly two fifths were seen once; the top ten hold over 10%. Sequencing was carried out using blood. The origin of the receptors is a man aged 18 to 35 in good health.

Regarding this clonotype: This may come from a read error, since a much larger clone is one base off. The rearrangement uses TRBV10-3 and TRBJ1-6; D gene uncertain. The germline V gene encodes CDR1 ENHRY and CDR2 SYGVKD. The CDR3 is 14 amino acids. The CDR3 region has the DNA TGTGCCATCAGTGAGTCGACCGTAGCCTCACCCCCCCACTTT. Protein sequence: CAISESTVASPPHF.

The gene calls are TRBV27 and TRBJ1-4, with unresolved D. This CDR3 contains 13 residues. V lost 4 bases and J 3 bases, leaving 6 bases between the germline ends. The germline gives CDR1 MNHEY, CDR2 SMNVEV (reference sequence). The CDR3 region is CASSWGSNEKLFF. The CDR3 DNA is TGTGCCAGCAGTTGGGGTTCTAATGAAAAACTGTTTTTT.

This clonotype was seen at least ten times. This chain connects TRBV6-5 to TRBJ2-1; D is undetermined. The CDR3 is made up of 15 amino acids. CDR1 MNHEY and CDR2 SVGAGI come from the germline V gene. V shed 5 bases and J shed 0 bases, with 11 bases lying between them. CDR3 protein: CASSPVLSSYNEQFF. As DNA, the CDR3 is TGTGCCAGCAGTCCGGTCCTTAGCTCCTACAATGAGCAGTTCTTC.

With regard to this clonotype: This could be a read error, since a much larger clone is one nucleotide away. The V call is TRBV4-3, the J call TRBJ2-1, with D perhaps TRBD2 (5 bases). CDR3 length equals 14 residues. The germline V gene has CDR1 LGHNA and CDR2 YSLEER. CDR3 nucleotide sequence: TGCGCCAGCGGCCAACAACTAGGATGGGATGAGCAGTTCTTC. This encodes CASGQQLGWDEQFF.

As to this clonotype: A much larger clone lies a single base off, so this may be a read error. This chain connects TRBV20-1 to TRBJ2-1, with 9 bases lining up with TRBD1. CDR1 is DFQATT, CDR2 SNEGSKA, per germline (reference sequence). CDR3 length: 14 residues. CDR3 sequence reads: CSARGRQGGSERFF. CDR3 coding DNA: TGCAGTGCTAGAGGTAGACAGGGGGGCAGTGAGCGGTTCTTC.

The chain joins TRBV28 to TRBJ1-5; 8 bases agree with TRBD1. The V gene's germline CDR1 is MDHEN and CDR2 SYDVKM. The ends lost 2 bases at V and 0 bases at J; junction bases unmatched: 6. CDR3 length: 17 amino acids. This chain's CDR3 is CASSLPDRELSNQPQHF. In nucleotides, the CDR3 is TGTGCCAGCAGTTTACCGGACAGGGAACTTAGCAATCAGCCCCAGCATTTT.

In the case of this clonotype: A much larger clone lies one base from this, so it may be a read error. This chain uses TRBV20-1 with TRBJ2-1; a possible D gene is TRBD2 (6 bases). Trimming removed 6 bases at V and 0 bases at J, with 12 bases between. The CDR3 has 14 amino acids. CDR1 is DFQATT, CDR2 SNEGSKA, per germline (reference sequence). CDR3 bases: TGCAGTGCGGGCGGGAAAAACTCCTACAATGAGCAGTTCTTC. It is translated as CSAGGKNSYNEQFF.

V gene TRBV4-3 combines with J gene TRBJ1-2; D perhaps matches TRBD1 (5 bases). The V gene's germline CDR1 is LGHNA and CDR2 YSLEER. This CDR3 spans 15 amino acids. The germline V and J ends were trimmed by 6 bases and 0 bases, with 14 bases remaining between them. The chain's CDR3 is CASSFREGTNYGYTF. The CDR3 DNA reads TGCGCCAGCAGTTTCAGGGAGGGCACTAACTATGGCTACACCTTC.

This chain's CDR3 is CASSTARGADTQYF. The CDR3, as DNA: TGCGCCAGTAGCACGGCTAGGGGCGCAGATACGCAGTATTTT. V and J are TRBV5-1 and TRBJ2-3, with D possibly matching TRBD1 (5 bases). The CDR3 contains 14 residues. V was cut by 8 bases and J by 4 bases, with 17 bases left in between. CDR1 and CDR2 (germline): SGHRS, YFSETQ.

This clonotype occurred many times. The rearrangement uses TRBV20-1 and TRBJ2-1, with D tentatively TRBD1 (6 bases). Germline CDR1 and CDR2: DFQATT and SNEGSKA (reference sequence). V was pared by 0 bases and J by 5 bases, with 14 bases between. This CDR3 region has 15 residues. CDR3 protein: CSARDGRTVDNEQFF. The CDR3 DNA is TGCAGTGCTAGAGATGGTAGGACAGTTGACAATGAGCAGTTCTTC.

This clonotype was detected a few times. This rearrangement joins TRBV29-1 to TRBJ2-3; TRBD2 matches at 12 bases. The CDR3 sequence is 17 residues long. Germline V gene sequence: CDR1 SQVTM, CDR2 ANQGSEA. Trimming at V came to 3 bases and at J to 5 bases, leaving 12 bases not matched to a gene. The CDR3 is CSVDGLAGGFSEDTQYF. For the CDR3, the DNA is TGCAGCGTTGATGGGCTAGCGGGGGGGTTTAGTGAAGATACGCAGTATTTT.